The 13 T cell receptor beta chains presented below share a single source sample, sequenced in a study of shared clonotypes between healthy human individuals (dated by TCRdb to 2018 to 2020). Preparation of the library involved the immunoSEQ multiplex PCR assay. The table was pulled from immuneACCESS by TCRdb, which kept in-frame rearrangements only. Such tables lose some clones; where checked, under half of the loss comes from unresolved V genes, and the rest has no known cause. This sample comprises roughly 1,000,000 clones, approximately 78% of them detected only once. Together, the top ten hold under 0.6% of the sample. The sequenced sample was memory CD4+ T cells from PBMCs. The sample's cell subset or site label, in plain terms: CD45RA-negative fraction. These receptors came from a young man in good health. Some clones in this sample may be carry-over from other donors' samples.

The chain employs TRBV7-3 and TRBJ2-5, with 7 bases matching TRBD1. Germline loops: CDR1 SGHTA, CDR2 FQGTGA. V was pared by 4 bases and J by 5 bases, with 7 bases of the junction left unmatched. CDR3 length equals 14 residues. CDR3 region: CASSSTGFRETQYF. DNA of the CDR3: TGTGCCAGCAGCTCGACAGGGTTTAGGGAGACCCAGTACTTC.

The chain recombines TRBV9 with TRBJ2-5; no reliable D call. The CDR3 is 14 amino acids. Trimming cost V 0 bases and J 2 bases, with 8 bases left between them. Germline V lookup: CDR1 SGDLS, CDR2 YYNGEE. The CDR3 region is CASSVAIAQETQYF. As DNA, the CDR3 is TGTGCCAGCAGCGTAGCCATAGCACAAGAGACCCAGTACTTC.

The chain combines TRBV5-5 with TRBJ1-5, with 10 bases lining up with TRBD1. Germline CDR1 SGHKS, CDR2 YYEKEE (reference sequence). The ends lost 6 bases at V and 8 bases at J; junction bases unmatched: 8. This CDR3 comprises 14 residues. The CDR3 protein is CASMPGQGFEPQHF. In DNA, the CDR3 is TGTGCCAGCATGCCGGGACAGGGGTTCGAGCCCCAGCATTTT.

The V call is TRBV13, the J call TRBJ1-1; a possible D gene is TRBD1 (5 bases). There are 12 residues in the CDR3. Germline assignment: CDR1 PRHDT and CDR2 FYEKMQ (reference sequence). V lost 1 base to trimming and J lost 8 bases, with 8 bases between them. The CDR3 loop is CASSLAQAEAFF. CDR3 coding DNA: TGTGCCAGCAGCTTAGCACAGGCGGAAGCTTTCTTT.

A single count supports this clone. The chain recombines TRBV7-2 with TRBJ2-3; D might be TRBD2 (5 bases). Per germline, CDR1 SGHTA and CDR2 FQGNSA. CDR3 length: 14 residues. V was pared by 4 bases and J by 3 bases, with 11 bases between. CDR3 nucleotides: TGTGCCAGCAGCTCGGGGTTGTCGACAGATACGCAGTATTTT. Amino acids: CASSSGLSTDTQYF.

The chain uses TRBV7-3 and TRBJ2-2, with D unresolved. The CDR3 length is 15 residues. In germline, CDR1 is SGHTA, CDR2 FQGTGA. The ends were cut back, 5 bases at V and 0 bases at J, with 10 bases in the middle. CDR3 loop: CASSPGSTNTGELFF. CDR3 in DNA: TGTGCCAGCAGCCCGGGCAGTACGAACACCGGGGAGCTGTTTTTT. Full variable domain (outside the CDR3, taken from reference TRBV7-3 and TRBJ2-2): GAGVSQTPSNKVTEKGKYVELRCDPISGHTALYWYRQSLGQGPEFLIYFQGTGAADDSGLPNDRFFAVRPEGSVSTLKIQRTERGDSAVYLCASSPGSTNTGELFFGEGSRLTVL.

This clone was observed many times. J is TRBJ1-2 and V is TRBV9; D not resolved. Germline-derived CDR1 and CDR2 are SGDLS and YYNGEE. The CDR3 loop spans 14 amino acids. Between the trimmed V and J ends, which lost 4 bases and 0 bases, there was a span of 10 bases. This CDR3 is CASSLQSSNYGYTF. The CDR3 DNA reads TGTGCCAGCAGCCTACAGTCGTCTAACTATGGCTACACCTTC.

The chain uses TRBV7-2 and TRBJ1-4; 11 positions match TRBD1. The germline CDR1 and CDR2 sequences are SGHTA and FQGNSA. This CDR3 spans 16 amino acids. Germline trimming cut 0 bases from V and 7 bases from J; bases unmatched to any gene: 4. CDR3 coding DNA: TGTGCCAGCAGCTTAGCCCGGACAGGGGGCAGTGAAAAACTGTTTTTT. This translates into CASSLARTGGSEKLFF.

The rearrangement links TRBV5-1 to TRBJ2-7; 9 bases are shared with TRBD1. The V gene's germline CDR1 is SGHRS and CDR2 YFSETQ. The CDR3 totals 14 residues. J gave up 1 base and V 4 bases, and 3 bases lay outside the gene matches. The CDR3 sequence is CASSRTGESYEQYF. DNA of the CDR3: TGCGCCAGCAGCCGGACAGGGGAGTCCTACGAGCAGTACTTC.

This chain joins TRBV7-8 and TRBJ2-1, with a weak D call TRBD2 (5 bases). Trimming took off 1 base at V and 4 bases at J, with 11 bases between the two ends. The CDR3 extends over 15 amino acids. CDR1 SGHVS and CDR2 FQNEAQ come from the germline V gene. CDR3 amino acids: CASSLVGGDYNEQFF. Written as DNA, the CDR3 is TGTGCCAGCAGCTTAGTTGGAGGAGATTACAATGAGCAGTTCTTC. Full variable domain (rest looked up from reference TRBV7-8 and TRBJ2-1): GAGVSQSPRYKVAKRGQDVALRCDPISGHVSLFWYQQALGQGPEFLTYFQNEAQLDKSGLPSDRFFAERPEGSVSTLKIQRTQQEDSAVYLCASSLVGGDYNEQFFGPGTRLTVL.

This rearrangement joins TRBV11-2 to TRBJ2-1; 9 bases fit TRBD1. Trimming at V came to 0 bases and at J to 3 bases, leaving 6 bases not matched to a gene. The CDR3 is 17 amino acids. CDR1 and CDR2 from the germline V gene are SGHAT and FQNNGV. As DNA, the CDR3 is TGTGCCAGCAGCTTAGAATGGAGGGACAGGGTCTACAATGAGCAGTTCTTC. This sequence encodes CASSLEWRDRVYNEQFF.

This chain uses TRBV28 with TRBJ2-2; no firm D call. CDR3 length: 15 amino acids. The V end was cut by 5 bases, the J end by 0 bases, with 10 bases between. Germline V gives CDR1 MDHEN, CDR2 SYDVKM. For the CDR3, the DNA is TGTGCCAGCAGTCCCCCCCAGGCGAACACCGGGGAGCTGTTTTTT. Its protein product is CASSPPQANTGELFF. The whole variable domain, filled in from reference TRBV28 and TRBJ2-2, reads DVKVTQSSRYLVKRTGEKVFLECVQDMDHENMFWYRQDPGLGLRLIYFSYDVKMKEKGDIPEGYSVSREKKERFSLILESASTNQTSMYLCASSPPQANTGELFFGEGSRLTVL.

V gene TRBV28 combines with J gene TRBJ2-1, with 7 positions matching TRBD2. Per the germline V gene, CDR1 is MDHEN and CDR2 is SYDVKM. V lost 6 bases to trimming and J lost 4 bases; unmatched junction nucleotides: 6. This CDR3 region has 14 residues. The CDR3 is CASRLGTNYNEQFF. The CDR3 nucleotides read TGTGCCAGCAGATTAGGGACTAATTACAATGAGCAGTTCTTC.